These 14 T cell receptor beta chains originate from one sample sequenced in a study of CD8+ T cells in alopecia areata. Following extraction, RNA underwent reverse transcription to cDNA, which served as the sequencing template. Measured with immunoSEQ multiplex PCR; TCRdb has only the in-frame clones, and not every one. The repertoire holds 10,000 to 15,000 clones, with 56% as singletons. Alopecia areata patients provided lesional scalp punch biopsies and peripheral blood. The sample taken for sequencing was skin. All receptors come from a human donor with alopecia areata.

This chain joins TRBV19 and TRBJ1-2; 7 bases match TRBD1. This CDR3 is built from 14 residues. Unmatched junction bases numbered 6, after V lost 3 bases and J lost 5 bases. Germline CDR1 and CDR2: LNHDA and SQIVND (reference sequence). CDR3 loop: CASSIIGGEYGYTF. CDR3 bases: TGTGCCAGTAGTATTATAGGGGGCGAGTATGGCTACACCTTC. The whole variable domain, filled in from reference TRBV19 and TRBJ1-2, reads DGGITQSPKYLFRKEGQNVTLSCEQNLNHDAMYWYRQDPGQGLRLIYYSQIVNDFQKGDIAEGYSVSREKKESFPLTVTSAQKNPTAFYLCASSIIGGEYGYTFGSGTRLTVV.

This clone has just a few counts. The chain couples TRBV7-8 to TRBJ2-7, with a weak D call TRBD2 (6 bases). This CDR3 spans 15 amino acids. Germline values: CDR1 SGHVS, CDR2 FQNEAQ. V shed 1 base and J shed 5 bases, with 15 bases lying between them. The CDR3 sequence is CASSLVSGSINEQYF. DNA for the CDR3: TGTGCCAGCAGCTTAGTGTCCGGGAGTATAAACGAGCAGTACTTC.

This clone was seen only a few times. The chain recombines TRBV6-5 with TRBJ1-1; D perhaps matches TRBD1 (5 bases). With 2 bases removed from V and 3 bases from J, the gap between germline ends came to 10 bases. CDR3 length: 14 residues. Germline CDR1 MNHEY, CDR2 SVGAGI. The CDR3 DNA reads TGTGCCAGCAGTTACGGGGCGATGGACACTGAAGCTTTCTTT. Translation gives CASSYGAMDTEAFF.

The chain's CDR3 is CASSAGLVTQYF. The CDR3 nucleotides read TGTGCCAGCAGCGCGGGACTAGTTACGCAGTATTTT. This sequence joins TRBV9 and TRBJ2-3; 8 positions match TRBD2. The CDR3 runs to 12 residues. Germline-derived CDR1 and CDR2 are SGDLS and YYNGEE. The trim removed 3 bases at V and 8 bases at J, leaving 2 bases unmatched.

V and J are TRBV6-5 and TRBJ2-3; D possibly corresponds to TRBD2 (6 bases). V was pared by 7 bases and J by 0 bases, with 14 bases between. This CDR3 spans 15 amino acids. The V gene's germline CDR1 is MNHEY and CDR2 SVGAGI. The CDR3 region is CASTLLAGSTDTQYF. The DNA of the CDR3 is TGTGCCAGCACCCTACTCGCGGGGAGCACAGATACGCAGTATTTT.

This clone was picked up a small number of times. This sequence joins TRBV7-2 and TRBJ2-5; TRBD2 agrees at 12 bases. The ends lost 5 bases at V and 5 bases at J; junction bases unmatched: 9. The CDR3 loop spans 16 amino acids. The germline CDR1 and CDR2 sequences are SGHTA and FQGNSA. CDR3: CASSPRVTSGSETQYF. The CDR3 DNA sequence: TGTGCCAGCAGCCCTAGGGTGACTAGCGGGAGCGAGACCCAGTACTTC.

The CDR3, as DNA: TGTGCCTGGAGTACCGGCCTGAGAGGCTACACCTTC. Translating it yields CAWSTGLRGYTF. The V gene is TRBV30, the J gene TRBJ1-2; D not certain. The germline V and J ends were trimmed by 2 bases and 8 bases, with 12 bases remaining between them. The V gene's germline CDR1 is GTSNPN and CDR2 SVGIG (reference sequence). The CDR3 has 12 residues. Together with reference TRBV30 and TRBJ1-2, the CDR3 gives the full variable domain: SQTIHQWPATLVQPVGSPLSLECTVEGTSNPNLYWYRQAAGRGLQLLFYSVGIGQISSEVPQNLSASRPQDRQFILSSKKLLLSDSGFYLCAWSTGLRGYTFGSGTRLTVV.

This chain uses TRBV7-2 with TRBJ1-2, with unresolved D. The CDR3 spans 15 residues. V gave up 1 base and J gave up 3 bases, with 12 bases separating them. Germline CDR1 reads SGHTA; CDR2 reads FQGNSA. CDR3 DNA: TGTGCCAGCAGCTTAGGAATTTCAGACCACTATGGCTACACCTTC. It translates to CASSLGISDHYGYTF.

The chain has TRBV5-1 and TRBJ2-7; 11 nucleotides agree with TRBD1. Germline trimming cut 3 bases from V and 3 bases from J; bases unmatched to any gene: 2. In germline, CDR1 is SGHRS, CDR2 YFSETQ. The CDR3 consists of 14 residues. The CDR3 here is CASSSGTGGYEQYF. The CDR3 DNA sequence: TGCGCCAGCAGCTCCGGGACAGGGGGCTACGAGCAGTACTTC.

The chain recombines TRBV5-1 with TRBJ2-2; 11 bases line up with TRBD2. Germline lookup yields CDR1 SGHRS and CDR2 YFSETQ. CDR3 length: 18 amino acids. J was trimmed by 5 bases and V by 2 bases; bases with no gene match: 11. The CDR3 sequence: CASSLPTSGTVRTGELFF. CDR3 in DNA: TGCGCCAGCAGCTTACCGACTAGCGGGACTGTTAGGACCGGGGAGCTGTTTTTT.

The chain recombines TRBV5-6 with TRBJ2-3, with 10 bases matching TRBD2. V trimming: 4 bases; J trimming: 4 bases; junction bases outside the gene matches: 0. The CDR3 contains 13 residues. Germline V lookup: CDR1 SGHDT, CDR2 YYEEEE. CDR3 region: CASSLAGADTQYF. The CDR3 coding sequence is TGTGCCAGCAGCCTAGCGGGAGCAGATACGCAGTATTTT.

Regarding this clone: The identical CDR3 is also encoded by other nucleotide sequences in the sample. The chain couples TRBV12-2 to TRBJ2-7; the table's D call TRBD2 went unverified against the DNA. TRBV12-2 is a pseudogene segment. CDR3 length: 19 amino acids. The CDR3 bases are TGTGCAAGTCGCTTAGCGTATGGAGGAGGACTAGGAAGCTCCTACGAGCAGTACTTC. This sequence encodes CASRLAYGGGLGSSYEQYF.

The chain has TRBV29-1 and TRBJ2-7; D possibly corresponds to TRBD2 (6 bases). Trimming took 0 bases from V and 5 from J, leaving 11 bases between them. CDR1 is SQVTM and CDR2 is ANQGSEA in the germline V gene. CDR3 length equals 13 residues. CDR3 region: CSVEEGGIHEQYF. In DNA, the CDR3 is TGCAGCGTTGAAGAAGGCGGGATCCACGAGCAGTACTTC.

The chain employs TRBV5-6 and TRBJ2-3; D may be TRBD1 (6 bases). CDR3 length: 17 residues. V was clipped by 4 bases and J by 2 bases, with 20 bases between them. The germline V gene has CDR1 SGHDT and CDR2 YYEEEE. The CDR3 DNA sequence: TGTGCCAGCAGCCCGCGACCGGGACACAGATACACAGATACGCAGTATTTT. Amino acid sequence: CASSPRPGHRYTDTQYF.